These 30 T cell receptor beta chains originate from one sample sequenced in a study of CD8 T cells in ankylosing spondylitis. TCRdb re-derived calls from the 5' RACE reads in MiXCR, one entry per CDR3 protein. The table shows around 340,000 distinct CDR3 sequences, with roughly 22% occurring only once. The specimen was blood, either unsorted or a sorted T cell fraction (not recorded which). The receptors come from a male donor with ankylosing spondylitis or in good health (not recorded which).

This clonotype was seen only a few times. The chain uses TRBV28 and TRBJ2-7, with 9 bases aligning to TRBD2. This CDR3 comprises 15 residues. V was clipped by 6 bases and J by 5 bases; unmatched bases: 11. Germline V gene lookup returns CDR1 MDHEN and CDR2 SYDVKM. CDR3 region: CASSPGWPSGDEQYF. CDR3 nucleotides: TGTGCCAGCAGCCCCGGTTGGCCTAGCGGGGACGAGCAGTACTTC.

The rearrangement joins TRBV12-3 or TRBV12-4 to TRBJ2-3; tentatively, D is TRBD1 or TRBD2 (6 bases each). The V and J ends lost 0 bases and 0 bases respectively, with 13 bases between them. This CDR3 has 17 residues. CDR3 region: CASSLAEGGRSTDTQYF. CDR3 in DNA: TGTGCCAGCAGTTTAGCAGAGGGGGGACGAAGCACAGATACGCAGTATTTT.

The J gene is TRBJ2-5, the V gene TRBV29-1; D is unresolved. Germline lookup yields CDR1 SQVTM and CDR2 ANQGSEA. V gave up 4 bases and J gave up 7 bases, with 10 bases separating them. This CDR3 is built from 11 residues. This CDR3 is CSVGAPGTQYF. CDR3 coding DNA: TGCAGCGTTGGGGCCCCGGGGACCCAGTACTTC.

The rearrangement joins TRBV10-3 to TRBJ1-6; the D is unclear. This CDR3 contains 13 residues. Germline CDR1 and CDR2: ENHRY and SYGVKD. V was shortened by 2 bases and J by 6 bases, with 5 bases between the two germline ends. CDR3 residues: CAISETANSPLHF. In DNA, the CDR3 is TGTGCCATCAGTGAGACAGCTAATTCACCCCTCCACTTT.

The CDR3 DNA follows: TGTGCCAGCAGTTTAGCGGACAGGCAAGAGACCCAGTACTTC. Translated, it gives CASSLADRQETQYF. The chain has TRBV12-3 or TRBV12-4 and TRBJ2-5; 7 nucleotides align to TRBD1. CDR3 size: 14 residues. After removal of 0 bases from V and 2 bases from J, the junction contained 0 bases not matched to a gene.

The chain recombines TRBV12-3 or TRBV12-4 with TRBJ2-5, with 13 nucleotides matching TRBD2. The length of the CDR3 is 14 residues. V gave up 7 bases and J gave up 2 bases; unmatched junction bases: 1. The DNA of the CDR3 is TGTGCCAGCAAGACTAGCGGGGGGCAAGAGACCCAGTACTTC. As protein: CASKTSGGQETQYF.

The chain links TRBV12-3 or TRBV12-4 to TRBJ2-7; TRBD1 is a possible D gene (6 bases). The CDR3 loop spans 14 amino acids. The germline V and J ends were trimmed by 7 bases and 3 bases, with 16 bases remaining between them. The CDR3 nucleotides read TGTGCCAGCAACCTACAGGGAGTCGGCTACGAGCAGTACTTC. As protein: CASNLQGVGYEQYF.

This clonotype showed up just a few times. The V gene is TRBV12-3 or TRBV12-4, the J gene TRBJ2-5; 11 positions agree with TRBD2. Trimming at V came to 6 bases and at J to 5 bases, leaving 5 bases not matched to a gene. CDR3 length equals 14 residues. CDR3 in amino acids: CASSSGLAAETQYF. CDR3 DNA sequence: TGTGCCAGCAGCTCGGGACTAGCGGCGGAGACCCAGTACTTC.

In this sample, this clonotype turned up a few times. The V gene is TRBV9, the J gene TRBJ1-2, with D unclear. The CDR3 has 14 residues. Deletions cut 4 bases from V and 4 bases from J, with 14 bases between. Germline V gene sequence: CDR1 SGDLS, CDR2 YYNGEE. The CDR3 coding sequence is TGTGCCAGCAGCCAGAGTGAGGTCAGCTATGGCTACACCTTC. This sequence encodes CASSQSEVSYGYTF.

J is TRBJ2-1 and V is TRBV4-1; D gene ambiguous. Germline CDR1 MGHRA, CDR2 YSYEKL. Trimming left V 2 bases short and J 6 bases short, with 14 bases between. This CDR3 has 15 residues. CDR3 coding DNA: TGCGCCAGCAGCCAACCCACCCAGCTCGGCAATGAGCAGTTCTTC. Its protein is CASSQPTQLGNEQFF.

This sequence joins TRBV2 and TRBJ2-7, with 8 bases identical to TRBD1. The CDR3 sequence is 17 residues long. Germline V gives CDR1 SNHLY, CDR2 FYNNEI. Losses at the gene ends were 4 bases for V and 4 bases for J; bases not matched to a gene: 15. As DNA, the CDR3 is TGTGCCAGCAGTGGGGACAGGTTAAGTCCAAGCTATTACGAGCAGTACTTC. This codes for CASSGDRLSPSYYEQYF.

The table lists this clonotype with many counts. The chain couples TRBV20-1 to TRBJ2-7; no firm D call. Germline values: CDR1 DFQATT, CDR2 SNEGSKA (reference sequence). The CDR3 contains 15 residues. V was shortened by 0 bases and J by 2 bases, with 14 bases between the two germline ends. In nucleotides, the CDR3 is TGCAGTGCTAGAGATCAAGACGTGATCACCTACGAGCAGTACTTC. Translation gives CSARDQDVITYEQYF.

This clonotype was picked up a small number of times. This chain links TRBV20-1 with TRBJ1-5; D is undetermined. Germline V gene sequence: CDR1 DFQATT, CDR2 SNEGSKA (reference sequence). V lost 3 bases, J lost 0 bases, and 15 bases lay in between. The CDR3 has 16 residues. The CDR3 coding sequence is TGCAGTGCTAGGGGGATCTTGGGTTTTAGCAATCAGCCCCAGCATTTT. The encoded protein is CSARGILGFSNQPQHF.

This chain connects TRBV12-3 or TRBV12-4 to TRBJ2-7; D is unclear. The CDR3 spans 13 residues. The V and J ends lost 5 bases and 2 bases respectively, with 10 bases between them. For the CDR3, the DNA is TGTGCCAGCAGTCCCCTTCCGGCCTACGAGCAGTACTTC. Protein: CASSPLPAYEQYF.

At least ten counts were recorded for this clonotype. The chain recombines TRBV12-3 or TRBV12-4 with TRBJ2-7; a possible D gene is TRBD2 (6 bases). Trimming took 6 bases from V and 3 from J, leaving 12 bases between them. The CDR3 runs 13 residues. The DNA of the CDR3 is TGTGCCAGCAGCGGGGGACTGTTCTACGAGCAGTACTTC. Protein: CASSGGLFYEQYF.

The chain combines TRBV28 with TRBJ2-1, with TRBD1 matching 11 bases. The V gene end was trimmed by 4 bases and the J gene end by 4 bases; junction bases not matched to a gene: 3. This CDR3 has 15 residues. CDR1 is MDHEN, CDR2 SYDVKM, per germline. The CDR3 sequence is CASSWGQGDYNEQFF. As DNA, the CDR3 is TGTGCCAGCAGTTGGGGACAGGGGGATTACAATGAGCAGTTCTTC.

V is TRBV5-5 and J is TRBJ2-1; 7 bases are shared with TRBD1. The CDR3 runs to 14 residues. Per germline, CDR1 SGHKS and CDR2 YYEKEE (reference sequence). V shed 2 bases, J shed 3 bases, and the junction held 2 bases outside the gene matches. This chain's CDR3 is CASSFRQGYNEQFF. The CDR3 DNA sequence: TGTGCCAGCAGCTTCCGACAGGGCTACAATGAGCAGTTCTTC. The entire variable domain, with the rest obtained from reference TRBV5-5 and TRBJ2-1, is as follows: DAGVTQSPTHLIKTRGQQVTLRCSPISGHKSVSWYQQVLGQGPQFIFQYYEKEERGRGNFPDRFSARQFPNYSSELNVNALLLGDSALYLCASSFRQGYNEQFFGPGTRLTVL.

This clonotype is a singleton in its sample. V usage is TRBV6-1 and J usage is TRBJ2-1; the D gene is possibly TRBD2 (6 bases). V lost 7 bases, J lost 5 bases, and 15 bases lay in between. The germline gives CDR1 MNHNS, CDR2 SASEGT. CDR3 length equals 14 residues. The CDR3 is CASTLGTLNNEQFF. CDR3 coding DNA: TGTGCCAGCACCCTCGGGACTCTCAACAATGAGCAGTTCTTC.

This sequence joins TRBV4-1 and TRBJ2-7; 7 bases fit TRBD2. The CDR3 has 13 residues. Trimming took 0 bases from V and 10 from J; bases not matched to a gene: 6. Germline V gene lookup returns CDR1 MGHRA and CDR2 YSYEKL. The CDR3 bases are TGCGCCAGCAGCCAAGATCCCCTAGCGGATCAGTACTTC. It codes for CASSQDPLADQYF.

The chain links TRBV7-9 to TRBJ2-5; perhaps TRBD2 as D (6 bases). This CDR3 is 15 amino acids long. V was cut by 4 bases and J by 5 bases, with 17 bases left in between. The V gene's germline CDR1 is SEHNR and CDR2 FQNEAQ (reference sequence). CDR3 nucleotides: TGTGCCAGCAGCTCAACCTCGGGGGAGTGGGAGACCCAGTACTTC. Translated, it gives CASSSTSGEWETQYF.

V and J are TRBV7-4 and TRBJ2-7; D ambiguous. This CDR3 is built from 10 residues. Germline lookup yields CDR1 SGHVT and CDR2 SQSDAQ. The V and J ends lost 3 bases and 8 bases respectively, with 5 bases between them. CDR3 bases: TGTGCCAGCAGCTTGACCCAGCAGTACTTC. Protein product: CASSLTQQYF. Filled out from reference TRBV7-4 and TRBJ2-7, the complete variable domain reads GAGVSQSPRYKVAKRGRDVALRCDSISGHVTLYWYRQTLGQGSEVLTYSQSDAQRDKSGRPSGRFSAERPERSVSTLKIQRTEQGDSAVYLCASSLTQQYFGPGTRLTVT.

The rearrangement links TRBV7-3 to TRBJ2-2; D is perhaps TRBD1 or TRBD2 (5 bases each). From germline, CDR1 is SGHTA and CDR2 FQGTGA. V lost 2 bases, J lost 1 base, and 8 bases lay in between. CDR3 length: 15 amino acids. CDR3 residues: CASSLEGLNTGELFF. CDR3 bases: TGTGCCAGCAGCTTAGAGGGGCTGAACACCGGGGAGCTGTTTTTT.

V gene TRBV6-1 combines with J gene TRBJ2-1, with D hard to call. The CDR3 is 15 residues long. Germline V gene lookup returns CDR1 MNHNS and CDR2 SASEGT. V lost 0 bases to trimming and J lost 1 base, with 7 bases between them. Here the CDR3 DNA reads TGTGCCAGCAGTGAAGCCGACCAATCCTACAATGAGCAGTTCTTC. This encodes CASSEADQSYNEQFF.

The CDR3 sequence: CASSQEPGGTQYF. In DNA, the CDR3 is TGCGCCAGCAGCCAAGAACCGGGGGGGACCCAGTACTTC. The chain uses TRBV4-1 and TRBJ2-5; 7 bases map to TRBD2. V was clipped by 0 bases and J by 7 bases; unmatched bases: 2. CDR1 is MGHRA and CDR2 is YSYEKL in the germline V gene. CDR3 length: 13 amino acids.

The chain carries TRBV14 and TRBJ1-2, with a possible D match to TRBD1 (6 bases). Germline CDR1 is SGHDN and CDR2 is FVKESK. This CDR3 spans 16 amino acids. Trimming left V 4 bases short and J 0 bases short, with 15 bases between. CDR3 protein: CASSLRGQTPNYGYTF. The CDR3 DNA reads as TGTGCCAGCAGCCTCCGAGGACAGACACCTAACTATGGCTACACCTTC.

This clonotype was observed a few times. This rearrangement joins TRBV30 to TRBJ2-5; D remains unclear. The V end lost 0 bases, the J end lost 3 bases, and 11 bases lay between the germline ends. This CDR3 region has 14 residues. CDR1 and CDR2 (germline): GTSNPN, SVGIG (reference sequence). CDR3 residues: CAWSVLGPEETQYF. For the CDR3, the DNA is TGTGCCTGGAGTGTACTTGGCCCAGAAGAGACCCAGTACTTC.

This clonotype appeared a few times. The chain has TRBV2 and TRBJ2-7; D not resolved. CDR1 and CDR2 from the germline V gene are SNHLY and FYNNEI. The CDR3 has 14 amino acids. V lost 4 bases and J 2 bases, leaving 12 bases between the germline ends. The chain's CDR3 is CASSGFMTPYEQYF. CDR3 nucleotide sequence: TGTGCCAGCAGTGGTTTCATGACGCCCTACGAGCAGTACTTC.

The chain has TRBV9 and TRBJ2-7; D gene unclear. The V end was cut by 0 bases, the J end by 2 bases, with 9 bases between. CDR1 and CDR2 (germline): SGDLS, YYNGEE. CDR3 length equals 14 residues. CDR3 sequence: CASSVAERAYEQYF. DNA for the CDR3: TGTGCCAGCAGCGTAGCGGAACGGGCCTACGAGCAGTACTTC.

This clonotype was seen many times. The chain carries TRBV29-1 and TRBJ2-5, with TRBD2 identical over 13 bases. Trimming removed 6 bases from V and 5 bases from J; junction bases left unmatched: 6. This CDR3 contains 14 residues. CDR1 is SQVTM and CDR2 is ANQGSEA in the germline V gene. CDR3 loop: CSVEGLAGSETQYF. The DNA for the CDR3 is TGCAGCGTCGAGGGACTAGCGGGGTCGGAGACCCAGTACTTC.

The rearrangement uses TRBV12-3 or TRBV12-4 and TRBJ2-2, with no clear D. V lost 7 bases and J 0 bases, leaving 12 bases between the germline ends. The CDR3 consists of 15 residues. The DNA for the CDR3 is TGTGCCAGCAACTCCAACCTAGCGAACACCGGGGAGCTGTTTTTT. As protein: CASNSNLANTGELFF.